This TCR beta chain appears in the sequencing data of a study of T cell clones after liver transplantation. On the study more broadly: Post-transplant blood was tracked for graft-donor-reactive T cell clones identified in a pre-transplant mixed lymphocyte reaction.

The method was immunoSEQ multiplex PCR; TCRdb's version includes in-frame clones alone and lacks a portion of them. The repertoire holds 90,000 to 120,000 clones, with roughly four fifths as singletons. CDR1 is SGHAT, CDR2 FQNNGV, per germline. The CDR3 has 17 amino acids. Trimming removed 0 bases from V and 3 bases from J; junction bases left unmatched: 6. The sample here was CD4+ T cells from blood, taken before liver transplant. This TCR came from a human donor who received a liver transplant. The chain has TRBV11-2 and TRBJ2-3; 10 positions agree with TRBD2. The chain's CDR3 is CASSLDVEAGGTDTQYF. For the CDR3, the DNA is TGTGCCAGCAGCTTAGATGTAGAAGCGGGGGGGACAGATACGCAGTATTTT.